This T cell receptor (beta chain) was profiled in a study of cytomegalovirus exposure and HLA in healthy donors. Overall study findings and caveats: In a later analysis, common viral pathogens appeared linked to several of the most significant clusters. Reportedly, cytomegalovirus status was diagnosed with high sensitivity and specificity.

Vbeta (60) and Jbeta (13) primers were used in the PCR. Generated by immunoSEQ multiplex PCR, the TCRdb table keeps only in-frame clones and is missing some. Here the sample spans 100,000 to 150,000 clones, nearly 80% being singletons. In the case of this clone: Its antigen is not identified.

Trimming took off 3 bases at V and 5 bases at J, with 7 bases between the two ends. Germline V CDR1 and CDR2: MDHEN, SYDVKM. The CDR3 totals 12 residues. Sequenced sample: PBMCs. This receptor was taken from a male donor in good health and CMV-seronegative. The V call is TRBV28, the J call TRBJ1-2; D is unresolved. The CDR3 loop is CASSLEVYGYTF. The CDR3 DNA follows: TGTGCCAGCAGTTTGGAGGTATATGGCTACACCTTC.